This TCR beta chain was obtained from a study of cytomegalovirus exposure and HLA in healthy donors. Overall study results and limits: For most TCR sequences rarity was the rule, although some public TCRs occurred in many donors. It emerged from a later analysis that several of the most significant clusters appeared to be linked to common viral pathogens.

Trimming cost V 4 bases and J 4 bases, with 17 bases left between them. This CDR3 region has 15 residues. CDR1 and CDR2 (germline): SGHNT, YYREEE (reference sequence). Worth noting for this clone: Its target is not known.

PCR used 60 Vbeta primers and 13 Jbeta primers. In the original processing: A follow-up analysis tallied 70 million to 80 million unique TCR beta chains, approximately 10 million shared. The table came from immunoSEQ multiplex PCR; TCRdb's copy has only in-frame clones and leaves some out. V and J calls and clone size come straight from that table; D and trimming were deduced from the DNA. The sample yields 150,000 or so clones, roughly 70% seen once. This chain links TRBV5-4 with TRBJ1-1; unclear D gene. This clonotype was obtained from a man in his forties in good health and CMV-seropositive. Material for sequencing was PBMCs. In DNA, the CDR3 is TGTGCCAGCAGCCTCCCGGGTATAAAGCGCACTGAAGCTTTCTTT. It codes for CASSLPGIKRTEAFF.